This TCR beta chain emerged from a study of post-analysis software for immune sequencing data (dated by TCRdb to between 2014 and 2017). About the study as a whole: Recorded disease courses included relapsing-remitting, secondary progressive and progressive-relapsing multiple sclerosis, with some patients lacking subtype annotation. The multiple sclerosis patient repertoires were compared with ten to eleven previously published healthy control repertoires from donors aged about 6 to 25 years. A subset of samples was prepared in parallel using single-end sample barcoding, then pooled and co-amplified after Illumina adapter ligation.

To demonstrate the VDJtools post-analysis software, TCR beta repertoires were profiled from the peripheral blood of over ten young patients with multiple sclerosis. The multiple sclerosis patients were children and adolescents between roughly 6 and 16 years of age. The protocol used for the library was PCR. The listed sequencing device is Illumina HiSeq 2500. Unique molecular identifiers were incorporated into TCR beta cDNA libraries to reduce PCR and sequencing biases. Per 1 to 10 million input T cells, around 500,000 cDNA molecules were obtained, such that each molecule approximated one T cell. The patient libraries were prepared and sequenced using the same protocol as the earlier healthy control dataset. Within a given batch, samples were prepared together, multiplexed and sequenced on the same HiSeq lane. Per the original workflow: MIGEC was used to process the raw barcoded reads, and molecular identifier groups with only a single read were discarded before consensus assembly and CDR3 extraction. Clonotype tables were post-analysed with VDJtools, normalizing diversity by down-sampling all datasets to the smallest sample size. Repertoire overlap clustering matched CDR3 amino acid but not nucleotide sequences to correct batch-related cross-sample contamination. TCRdb passed the public sequencing reads through fastp at Q25 and MiXCR, retaining productive beta sequences. Every entry covers one CDR3 protein and lists the most common genes and DNA from its rows. The V and J calls come from TCRdb's annotation, not from the publication. For this sample the table gives about 800,000 distinct CDR3 sequences, of which approximately 30% were detected only once. In total, the top ten clones hold 0.55% to 0.65% of the sample.

The junction carries 3 bases between V and J, which are trimmed by 2 bases and 10 bases respectively. The germline V gene (reference sequence) yields SEHNR for CDR1 and FQNEAQ for CDR2. The CDR3 measures 10 amino acids from cysteine to phenylalanine. This entry keeps only the CDR3 DNA: 30 bases, framed from base 1. This clonotype was counted ten times or more. The target of this receptor is not known. It has no much larger one-base neighbor in the sample; base qualities were not kept. The paper as a whole reports these results and caveats: The control group was slightly older than the multiple sclerosis patient group. Strong co-clustering of samples prepared in the same batch was shown by direct clustering with F measure, prompting a batch-effect correction. Significantly lower normalized Chao1 diversity was found in multiple sclerosis patients than in controls, suggesting substantial peripheral T-cell clonal expansion. Patients showed significantly higher frequencies than controls for about 5 TRBV segments, among them TRBV5-6, TRBV5-1 and TRBV20-1.

The V gene is TRBV7-9 and the J gene is TRBJ2-1, with the D gene too uncertain to name. The sequenced sample consisted of blood. The receptor's source is a girl between 10 and 17 years old with multiple sclerosis. The nucleotides read TGTGCCAGCAGCTTAAGGGAGCAGTTCTTC. The resulting protein is CASSLREQFF.